Listed below are T cell receptor beta chains from one sample, sequenced in a study of neurological immune-mediated disorders. TCRdb called the 5' RACE reads again in MiXCR, with one record for every CDR3 protein. The profile shows tens of thousands of distinct CDR3 sequences, about 9.5% of them singletons. Input material: PBMCs. The receptors derive from a man aged 50-60 years in good health. Each CDR3 is given with its conserved first and last residue. The D gene is left open where the match is weak. The size entry is marked missing in some rows and otherwise reads once, few, many or a size class.

clone_size d_call j_call v_call cdr3_aa cdr3_nt
many NA TRBJ2-6 TRBV5-1 CASSLQGTGANVLTF TGCGCCAGCAGCTTACAGGGAACTGGGGCCAACGTCCTGACTTTC
many NA TRBJ2-5 TRBV7-6 CASSLGAGEVETQYF TGTGCCAGCAGCCTCGGGGCAGGGGAGGTAGAGACCCAGTACTTC
NA NA TRBJ2-2 TRBV10-3 CAISEPLHPANTGELFF TGTGCCATCAGTGAGCCCCTACACCCCGCGAACACCGGGGAGCTGTTTTTT
NA NA TRBJ2-2 TRBV28 CASSLPGKANTGELFF TGTGCCAGCAGTTTACCTGGGAAGGCTAACACCGGGGAGCTGTTTTTT
few NA TRBJ2-7 TRBV12-5 CASGFNRDEQYF TGTGCTAGTGGTTTTAACAGGGACGAGCAGTACTTC
many TRBD2 TRBJ2-3 TRBV20-1 CSARGLAGGDTQYF TGCAGTGCTCGAGGACTAGCGGGGGGGGATACGCAGTATTTT
many NA TRBJ2-7 TRBV19 CASSDRKTYEQYF TGTGCCAGTAGTGACAGAAAAACCTACGAGCAGTACTTC
many NA TRBJ1-5 TRBV6-1 CASSEVGESNQPQHF TGTGCCAGCAGTGAAGTGGGTGAGAGCAATCAGCCCCAGCATTTT
many NA TRBJ2-3 TRBV27 CASSPGLLEADTQYF TGTGCCAGCAGCCCAGGGCTCCTAGAGGCAGATACGCAGTATTTT
many NA TRBJ1-1 TRBV20-1 CSVPGRNTEAFF TGCAGTGTACCAGGAAGAAACACTGAAGCTTTCTTT
few TRBD1 TRBJ2-7 TRBV5-5 CASSLKGQGKYEQYF TGTGCCAGCAGCTTGAAAGGACAGGGGAAATACGAGCAGTACTTC
many TRBD2 TRBJ2-2 TRBV5-1 CASHREAGELFF TGCGCCAGCCACCGGGAGGCCGGGGAGCTGTTTTTT
NA NA TRBJ2-3 TRBV12-3/TRBV12-4 CARSSLGWGANTDTQYF TGTGCGAGGAGTTCCCTGGGATGGGGGGCCAACACAGATACGCAGTATTTT
NA NA TRBJ2-3 TRBV7-9 CASSPEWRDTQYF TGTGCCAGCAGCCCAGAGTGGAGGGATACGCAGTATTTT
NA TRBD2 TRBJ2-3 TRBV28 CASLEREPLDTQYF TGTGCCAGCCTTGAGCGGGAGCCCTTAGATACGCAGTATTTT
many NA TRBJ2-1 TRBV11-2 CASSWGNEQFF TGTGCCAGCAGCTGGGGGAATGAGCAGTTCTTC
many TRBD2 TRBJ2-1 TRBV9 CASSVRGETSNYNEQFF TGTGCCAGCAGCGTGCGTGGGGAGACTAGCAACTACAATGAGCAGTTCTTC
many NA TRBJ1-3 TRBV6-6 CASSPPSGNTIYF TGTGCCAGCAGTCCCCCCTCTGGAAACACCATATATTTT
many NA TRBJ2-5 TRBV10-3 CAISPQSETQYF TGTGCCATCTCTCCCCAATCAGAGACCCAGTACTTC